This entry is about one TCR beta chain. The antigen is undetermined. This record belongs to a study of shared clonotypes between healthy human individuals. Study-wide context: Three CD4 naive, three CD4 memory, two CD8 naive and one CD8 memory plate were used per donor.

Findings of the study overall: Clonotypes which were not shared had lower generation probabilities than clonotypes that all four donors shared. Rarefaction revealed incomplete sorted-subset sequencing despite large depth.

How the authors handled the data: ImmunoSEQ yielded junction-only sequences lacking quality scores, so filtering differed. Assay: immunoSEQ multiplex PCR; the TCRdb copy retains only in-frame clones and omits some. The V and J calls and clone size are taken from that table; D and trimming were inferred from the DNA. There are approximately 2,000,000 clones in the sample; about nine tenths occur only once, and 0.37% lies in the top ten. Germline CDR1 reads SGHAT; CDR2 reads FQNNGV. The CDR3 is 16 amino acids. Trimming removed 6 bases from V and 0 bases from J; junction bases left unmatched: 6. V is TRBV11-2 and J is TRBJ2-2; TRBD2 aligns across 8 bases. Input material: naive CD4+ T cells from PBMCs. Subset given: CD45RA+ positively selected. The sequence was collected from a man younger than 35 in good health. Some clones in this sample may be carry-over from other donors' samples. DNA for the CDR3: TGTGCCAGCAGGAGACCGGGACTAGCGAACACCGGGGAGCTGTTTTTT. It is translated as CASRRPGLANTGELFF.